Listed below are T cell receptor beta chains from one sample, sequenced in a study of shared clonotypes between healthy human individuals. The assay was immunoSEQ multiplex PCR, and TCRdb's table has in-frame clones only and misses some. This table holds approximately 710,000 clones, 80% to 95% found once. Sequences were obtained from memory CD8+ T cells from PBMCs. These receptors all stem from a man between 18 and 35 years old in good health. Some clones in this sample may be carry-over from other donors' samples. The CDR3 runs from the conserved cysteine through the conserved F or W. D genes are given only for firm matches. For some rows the clone size is stated as once, few or many, or as a class when expanded; others skip it.

TRBJ2-7,-,TRBD1,TRBV27,CASSLTGGNEQYF,TGTGCCAGCAGCCTGACAGGGGGGAACGAGCAGTACTTC
TRBJ2-3,-,-,TRBV9,CASSVEKASTDTQYF,TGTGCCAGCAGCGTAGAAAAGGCAAGCACAGATACGCAGTATTTT
TRBJ2-5,-,-,TRBV29-1,CSVEHEFARIETQYF,TGCAGCGTTGAACACGAATTCGCCAGAATTGAGACCCAGTACTTC
TRBJ2-1,-,-,TRBV7-3,CASSTPGLYNEQFF,TGTGCCAGCAGTACTCCGGGACTTTACAATGAGCAGTTCTTC
TRBJ2-3,-,-,TRBV10-2,CASSMGFTDTQYF,TGCGCCAGCAGTATGGGGTTCACAGATACGCAGTATTTT
TRBJ2-5,-,-,TRBV30,CAWRANGVETQYF,TGTGCCTGGAGGGCCAACGGCGTAGAGACCCAGTACTTC
TRBJ2-5,once,TRBD2,TRBV7-9,CASRPPGGQETQYF,TGTGCCAGCAGGCCTCCCGGGGGGCAAGAGACCCAGTACTTC
TRBJ2-3,-,-,TRBV13,CASSQSQSDTDTQYF,TGTGCCAGCAGCCAAAGCCAGTCAGACACAGATACGCAGTATTTT
TRBJ2-2,-,TRBD2,TRBV10-2,CASRVGTSGRTGELFF,TGCGCCAGCAGGGTAGGGACTAGCGGGAGGACCGGGGAGCTGTTTTTT
TRBJ2-7,once,-,TRBV16,CASSRLYEQYF,TGTGCCAGCAGCCGCCTCTACGAGCAGTACTTC
TRBJ2-2,-,-,TRBV20-1,CSAKVAGELFF,TGCAGTGCTAAAGTAGCTGGGGAGCTGTTTTTT
TRBJ2-5,-,TRBD2,TRBV5-1,CASSLPGGSDKETQYF,TGCGCCAGCAGCCTACCCGGCGGGAGCGATAAAGAGACCCAGTACTTC
TRBJ1-2,-,TRBD1,TRBV4-1,CASSQTQTGTNYGYTF,TGCGCCAGCAGCCAAACCCAGACAGGGACGAACTATGGCTACACCTTC
TRBJ2-1,once,-,TRBV5-1,CASSLDRVNEQFF,TGCGCCAGCAGCTTGGACAGGGTTAATGAGCAGTTCTTC
TRBJ2-2,-,TRBD2,TRBV2,CASVGGGKRAGELFF,TGTGCCAGCGTAGGCGGGGGGAAACGAGCCGGGGAGCTGTTTTTT
TRBJ2-1,-,-,TRBV5-6,CASSPGGLEQFF,TGTGCCAGCAGCCCCGGGGGGCTTGAGCAGTTCTTC
TRBJ2-7,-,TRBD1,TRBV11-2,CASSLGQGTYEQYF,TGTGCCAGCAGCTTAGGACAGGGGACCTACGAGCAGTACTTC
TRBJ2-7,-,TRBD1,TRBV5-1,CASSQGDSYEQYF,TGCGCCAGCAGCCAAGGGGACAGCTACGAGCAGTACTTC
TRBJ1-2,-,-,TRBV5-1,CASSLDTYYGYTF,TGCGCCAGCAGCTTGGACACCTACTATGGCTACACCTTC
TRBJ2-1,-,-,TRBV19,CASSIGGRNEQFF,TGTGCCAGTAGTATAGGGGGCAGGAATGAGCAGTTCTTC
TRBJ2-2,few,-,TRBV6-5,CASSYQGPGELFF,TGTGCCAGCAGTTACCAGGGACCCGGGGAGCTGTTTTTT
TRBJ2-1,-,TRBD1,TRBV5-1,CASRQKTGDEQFF,TGCGCCAGCAGACAAAAAACAGGGGATGAGCAGTTCTTC
TRBJ2-7,once,-,TRBV27,CASSLKSFDEQYF,TGTGCCAGCAGTTTAAAGTCGTTTGACGAGCAGTACTTC
TRBJ2-5,-,-,TRBV7-9,CASSLSQVRQETQYF,TGTGCCAGCAGCTTAAGCCAAGTCCGCCAAGAGACCCAGTACTTC
TRBJ2-7,-,-,TRBV29-1,CSVVRDRANEQYF,TGCAGCGTGGTCCGGGATAGGGCCAACGAGCAGTACTTC
TRBJ2-7,-,-,TRBV7-9,CASSGPLERAYEQYF,TGTGCCAGCAGCGGGCCGCTTGAGCGGGCCTACGAGCAGTACTTC
TRBJ2-1,-,TRBD2,TRBV5-4,CASSRKGTSGTNEQFF,TGTGCCAGCAGCCGAAAAGGGACTAGCGGAACCAATGAGCAGTTCTTC
TRBJ2-5,-,TRBD2,TRBV7-2,CASSLELAVRETQYF,TGTGCCAGCAGCTTAGAACTAGCGGTCAGAGAGACCCAGTACTTC
TRBJ1-2,-,-,TRBV5-4,CASSLVLGEDGYTF,TGTGCCAGCAGCTTGGTACTGGGGGAGGATGGCTACACCTTC